What follows is one T cell receptor beta chain and its context. Its antigen is undetermined. This sample was taken from a study of shared clonotypes between healthy human individuals. Study details: The composition of the donors was two women and a few men aged 18 to 49. Each donor's CD8 memory used one plate, CD8 naive two, each CD4 subset three. Study-wide findings and caveats: The authors sampled blood alone, and tissue repertoires likely differ.

The naive CD8 fraction comprised CD45RO-negative cells positively selected for CCR7 and excluded terminally differentiated effector memory CD45RA+ cells. TCRdb's table, derived via immunoSEQ multiplex PCR, lists solely in-frame clones and lacks some. Found here are a few hundred thousand clones, 95% to 96% of them singletons; the top ten hold 0.095% to 0.12%. The CDR3 has 15 residues. From germline, CDR1 is SNHLY and CDR2 FYNNEI. Trimming cost V 1 base and J 0 bases, with 8 bases left between them. The rearrangement joins TRBV2 to TRBJ2-3; weak D call: TRBD1 (5 bases). The material sequenced was naive CD8+ T cells sorted from blood. This TCR derives from a woman in her 30s in good health. DNA of the CDR3: TGTGCCAGCAGTGAAGGACAGATTAGCACAGATACGCAGTATTTT. It is translated as CASSEGQISTDTQYF.